The 26 T cell receptor beta chains below come from one sample, sequenced in a study of shared clonotypes between healthy human individuals. Here immunoSEQ multiplex PCR was the method, and the copy in TCRdb shows in-frame clones only, minus some. Among about 690,000 clones listed, about 92% were seen once. The sequenced material came from memory CD8+ T cells from PBMCs. Regarding subset: CD45RO+ cells pooled with CCR7-negative TemRA cells. These receptors all come from a man between 18 and 35 years old in good health. Some clones in this sample may be carry-over from other donors' samples.

The V and J genes are TRBV19 and TRBJ1-5, with D hard to call. V was clipped by 4 bases and J by 2 bases, with 18 bases between them. This CDR3 has 17 amino acids. Germline lookup yields CDR1 LNHDA and CDR2 SQIVND (reference sequence). The chain's CDR3 is CASSTGRIRGGNQPQHF. The DNA for the CDR3 is TGTGCCAGTAGTACCGGACGAATACGGGGTGGCAATCAGCCCCAGCATTTT.

The rearrangement uses TRBV28 and TRBJ1-5; D is unresolved. The CDR3 runs to 16 residues. Germline V gene data show CDR1 as MDHEN and CDR2 as SYDVKM. Trimming cost V 6 bases and J 0 bases, with 15 bases left between them. CDR3 nucleotides: TGTGCCAGCAGGTCAACCGGGAGACATAGCAATCAGCCCCAGCATTTT. The encoded protein is CASRSTGRHSNQPQHF.

This clone was found a few times. The sample contains more than one DNA sequence encoding this CDR3. This chain's CDR3 is CASSYSEAYEQYF. The CDR3 region has the DNA TGTGCCAGCAGTTACTCGGAGGCCTACGAGCAGTACTTC. The V call is TRBV6-5, the J call TRBJ2-7, with D maybe TRBD2 (5 bases). CDR3 length: 13 residues. Trimming pared 0 bases from V and 2 bases from J, leaving 5 bases between. Germline V CDR1 and CDR2: MNHEY, SVGAGI.

Note on this clone: The same CDR3 also results from other DNA sequences found in this sample. The genes are TRBV9 and TRBJ2-7, with 9 positions matching TRBD1. CDR1 is SGDLS and CDR2 is YYNGEE in the germline V gene. The CDR3 has 13 residues. V shed 2 bases, J shed 5 bases, and the junction held 2 bases outside the gene matches. CDR3 bases: TGTGCCAGCAGCGTCGGGACAGGGAACGAGCAGTACTTC. Amino acids: CASSVGTGNEQYF. Variable domain in full (rest from reference TRBV9 and TRBJ2-7): DSGVTQTPKHLITATGQRVTLRCSPRSGDLSVYWYQQSLDQGLQFLIQYYNGEERAKGNILERFSAQQFPDLHSELNLSSLELGDSALYFCASSVGTGNEQYFGPGTRLTVT.

The chain joins TRBV6-5 to TRBJ1-1; 12 bases fit TRBD1. The CDR3 is made up of 14 amino acids. Trimming took 6 bases from V and 7 from J; bases not matched to a gene: 6. CDR1 is MNHEY, CDR2 SVGAGI, per germline. The CDR3 region is CASSTRDRGLEAFF. The CDR3 nucleotides are TGTGCCAGCAGCACCCGGGACAGGGGGCTTGAAGCTTTCTTT.

The CDR3 reads CASSLYKGFTDTQYF. The CDR3 DNA reads TGTGCCAGCAGCTTATATAAGGGATTCACAGATACGCAGTATTTT. V gene TRBV7-9 combines with J gene TRBJ2-3; D call uncertain. Germline V lookup: CDR1 SEHNR, CDR2 FQNEAQ (reference sequence). Trimming left V 2 bases short and J 2 bases short, with 11 bases between. The CDR3 has 15 amino acids.

The chain joins TRBV7-6 to TRBJ1-3; D uncertain. Germline loops: CDR1 SGHVS, CDR2 FNYEAQ. The CDR3 is 17 amino acids. V dropped 1 base and J dropped 0 bases, with 13 bases sitting between them. CDR3 sequence (DNA): TGTGCCAGCAGCTTAGAGGGTGTCAAGGTCTCTGGAAACACCATATATTTT. This translates into CASSLEGVKVSGNTIYF.

The chain couples TRBV4-2 to TRBJ1-1; no reliable D call. Deletions cut 0 bases from V and 1 base from J, with 9 bases between. The CDR3 loop spans 15 amino acids. Germline CDR1 is LGHNA and CDR2 is YNFKEQ. CDR3 protein: CASSQEVQPNTEAFF. Here the CDR3 DNA reads TGTGCCAGCAGCCAAGAGGTACAGCCGAACACTGAAGCTTTCTTT.

The chain is built from TRBV10-2 and TRBJ2-3; D is perhaps TRBD1 (5 bases). V was pared by 4 bases and J by 4 bases, with 15 bases between. CDR1 and CDR2 (germline): WSHSY, SAAADI. This CDR3 is 15 amino acids long. CDR3 bases: TGCGCCAGCAGTGGTGGGCCTGGGGCCCCAGATACGCAGTATTTT. Protein product: CASSGGPGAPDTQYF.

This chain connects TRBV30 to TRBJ1-2; D is possibly TRBD1 (6 bases). CDR3 length: 17 residues. Deletions cut 2 bases from V and 8 bases from J, with 27 bases between. Germline V lookup: CDR1 GTSNPN, CDR2 SVGIG (reference sequence). The CDR3 spells CAWSLEEEDSLGPGYTF. CDR3 nucleotides: TGTGCCTGGAGTCTCGAGGAGGAGGACAGCTTGGGCCCAGGCTACACCTTC.

The rearrangement uses TRBV4-1 and TRBJ2-2; either TRBD1 or TRBD2 may supply D (5 bases each). Germline CDR1 MGHRA, CDR2 YSYEKL. There are 19 residues in the CDR3. With 1 base removed from V and 0 bases from J, the gap between germline ends came to 18 bases. As DNA, the CDR3 is TGCGCCAGCAGCCAAGTAATCTACCGGGACGGATCGAACACCGGGGAGCTGTTTTTT. Translated: CASSQVIYRDGSNTGELFF.

The V and J genes are TRBV7-6 and TRBJ2-1; 11 bases line up with TRBD2. The germline gives CDR1 SGHVS, CDR2 FNYEAQ. The CDR3 is 16 amino acids. Trimming took 5 bases from V and 4 from J; bases not matched to a gene: 7. Written as DNA, the CDR3 is TGTGCCAGCAGCCAGGCGGGACTAGCGGTATACAATGAGCAGTTCTTC. Translation: CASSQAGLAVYNEQFF.

The rearrangement joins TRBV7-9 to TRBJ1-1; no firm D call. The CDR3 length is 16 residues. V dropped 5 bases and J dropped 3 bases, with 19 bases sitting between them. The V gene's germline CDR1 is SEHNR and CDR2 FQNEAQ (reference sequence). This CDR3 reads CASSPRVGQWDTEAFF. The CDR3 DNA reads TGTGCCAGCAGCCCCCGTGTGGGCCAGTGGGACACTGAAGCTTTCTTT.

The chain uses TRBV6-1 and TRBJ2-7; the D is unclear. V was shortened by 2 bases and J by 2 bases, with 10 bases between the two germline ends. This CDR3 spans 14 amino acids. Looked up from germline, CDR1 is MNHNS and CDR2 is SASEGT. CDR3 DNA: TGTGCCAGCAGTGAACAGGTTATCCCCTACGAGCAGTACTTC. Protein sequence: CASSEQVIPYEQYF.

The chain is built from TRBV6-5 and TRBJ1-1; D possibly corresponds to TRBD1 (5 bases). The length of the CDR3 is 13 residues. Per germline, CDR1 MNHEY and CDR2 SVGAGI. The ends were cut back, 6 bases at V and 1 base at J, with 9 bases in the middle. The CDR3 DNA is TGTGCCAGCAGCACAGGACCGAACACTGAAGCTTTCTTT. The encoded protein is CASSTGPNTEAFF.

In nucleotides, the CDR3 is TGTGCCAGCACCCTCGCCCGAGACCCCTACGAGCAGTACTTC. Its protein is CASTLARDPYEQYF. This chain connects TRBV6-5 to TRBJ2-7; D ambiguous. The ends were cut back, 7 bases at V and 2 bases at J, with 15 bases in the middle. Per the germline V gene, CDR1 is MNHEY and CDR2 is SVGAGI. This CDR3 is built from 14 residues.

V usage is TRBV27 and J usage is TRBJ1-1, with 7 bases that match TRBD1. The CDR3 loop spans 16 amino acids. Germline assignment: CDR1 MNHEY and CDR2 SMNVEV (reference sequence). Trimming removed 8 bases from V and 0 bases from J; junction bases left unmatched: 12. DNA of the CDR3: TGTGCCAGCCTGGGCCGGACAGGCATAATGAACACTGAAGCTTTCTTT. Encoded protein: CASLGRTGIMNTEAFF.

J is TRBJ2-3 and V is TRBV5-1; D is ambiguous. Germline V gene data show CDR1 as SGHRS and CDR2 as YFSETQ. The ends were cut back, 2 bases at V and 6 bases at J, with 13 bases in the middle. This CDR3 comprises 14 residues. DNA for the CDR3: TGCGCCAGCAGCTTAAGGACGGCCGACGATACGCAGTATTTT. The encoded protein is CASSLRTADDTQYF.

The V call is TRBV7-9, the J call TRBJ2-7; 11 bases are a match to TRBD1. This CDR3 is built from 15 residues. Germline assignment: CDR1 SEHNR and CDR2 FQNEAQ (reference sequence). V shed 5 bases and J 4 bases; nucleotides not matched to a gene: 7. CDR3 sequence (DNA): TGTGCCAGCAGCACACCGGGACAGGGGGGTTACGAGCAGTACTTC. Translation gives CASSTPGQGGYEQYF.

This clone came up once. The chain carries TRBV19 and TRBJ2-3; TRBD1 agrees at 9 bases. The V segment lost 8 bases and the J segment 6 bases; nucleotides outside the gene matches: 9. CDR1 is LNHDA, CDR2 SQIVND, per germline (reference sequence). The CDR3 contains 14 residues. CDR3 coding DNA: TGTGCCAGTTCTTTGGGACAGGGTTACGATACGCAGTATTTT. Protein product: CASSLGQGYDTQYF.

The chain carries TRBV7-9 and TRBJ2-1; TRBD1 might be the D (9 bases). The CDR3 contains 18 residues. V lost 5 bases, J lost 6 bases, and 26 bases lay in between. Germline V lookup: CDR1 SEHNR, CDR2 FQNEAQ (reference sequence). Here the CDR3 reads CASSPDRGKREPLNEQFF. As DNA, the CDR3 is TGTGCCAGCAGCCCCGACAGGGGGAAGCGGGAGCCACTCAATGAGCAGTTCTTC.

The chain's CDR3 is CASRLTQVARYEQYF. The CDR3 nucleotides read TGTGCCAGCAGACTCACACAGGTAGCCCGCTACGAGCAGTACTTC. The chain recombines TRBV28 with TRBJ2-5; D perhaps matches TRBD1 (5 bases). Judging by the DNA end, TRBJ2-7 fits better; the J call may be wrong. The CDR3 runs 15 residues. CDR1 is MDHEN and CDR2 is SYDVKM in the germline V gene.

The chain recombines TRBV7-8 with TRBJ2-7, with 7 nucleotides matching TRBD2. With 5 bases clipped from V and 1 base from J, the junction kept 8 bases outside the gene matches. CDR1 is SGHVS, CDR2 FQNEAQ, per germline. The CDR3 length is 15 residues. The CDR3 DNA is TGTGCCAGCAGCGTATCTGGGGGGGTTTCCTACGAGCAGTACTTC. Translated: CASSVSGGVSYEQYF.

The J gene is TRBJ2-3, the V gene TRBV28; 11 nucleotides align to TRBD2. CDR3 size: 16 residues. CDR1 MDHEN and CDR2 SYDVKM come from the germline V gene. Trimming cost V 4 bases and J 0 bases; bases outside gene matches: 3. The CDR3 is CASSWGLADSTDTQYF. CDR3 bases: TGTGCCAGCAGTTGGGGACTAGCGGACAGCACAGATACGCAGTATTTT. The full variable domain, its missing parts supplied by reference TRBV28 and TRBJ2-3, is DVKVTQSSRYLVKRTGEKVFLECVQDMDHENMFWYRQDPGLGLRLIYFSYDVKMKEKGDIPEGYSVSREKKERFSLILESASTNQTSMYLCASSWGLADSTDTQYFGPGTRLTVL.

The chain links TRBV30 to TRBJ1-1; no definite D call. From germline, CDR1 is GTSNPN and CDR2 SVGIG (reference sequence). The CDR3 runs to 14 residues. Trimming shortened V by 4 bases and J by 0 bases, and 12 bases separated the two germline ends. CDR3 in amino acids: CAWMSDGMNTEAFF. CDR3 DNA sequence: TGTGCCTGGATGTCCGACGGAATGAACACTGAAGCTTTCTTT.

In the case of this clone: It may be a read error: a sequence one base away is much more abundant. The chain joins TRBV7-9 to TRBJ2-2; D gene unclear. The length of the CDR3 is 12 residues. CDR1 SEHNR and CDR2 FQNEAQ come from the germline V gene (reference sequence). V lost 6 bases and J 4 bases, leaving 6 bases between the germline ends. CDR3 sequence (DNA): TGTGCCAGCAGTTACAGCACCGGGGAGCTGTTTTTT. As protein: CASSYSTGELFF.